Below, 26 T cell receptor beta chains from the same sample are listed, as sequenced in a study of T-cell reconstitution after alpha-beta-depleted transplantation in children. Unique molecular identifiers were built into the TCRbeta library. TCRdb called the PCR reads again in MiXCR, with one record for every CDR3 protein. The data show about 980,000 distinct CDR3 sequences, roughly 29% seen once. The sample in question was PBMCs, mostly from graft donor cells, obtained 360 days after TCRalphabeta/CD19-depleted stem cell transplant. The receptor source for this set is a boy less than two years old who had a stem cell transplant for SCID, so the T cells may come from the graft donor.

The chain joins TRBV7-9 to TRBJ1-2; 9 bases match TRBD1. The CDR3 is 14 amino acids. Per germline, CDR1 SEHNR and CDR2 FQNEAQ (reference sequence). J was trimmed by 7 bases and V by 3 bases; bases with no gene match: 6. The CDR3 region has the DNA TGTGCCAGCAGCTTTTTACAGGGGGCTAGTGGCTACACCTTC. Protein: CASSFLQGASGYTF. The full variable domain, with the rest looked up from reference TRBV7-9 and TRBJ1-2, is DTGVSQNPRHKITKRGQNVTFRCDPISEHNRLYWYRQTLGQGPEFLTYFQNEAQLEKSRLLSDRFSAERPKGSFSTLEIQRTEQGDSAMYLCASSFLQGASGYTFGSGTRLTVV.

The rearrangement links TRBV29-1 to TRBJ1-1; D is ambiguous. V was pared by 4 bases and J by 1 base, with 7 bases between. This CDR3 is built from 12 residues. Germline V gene lookup returns CDR1 SQVTM and CDR2 ANQGSEA. The CDR3 is CSVAEGNTEAFF. The CDR3, as DNA: TGCAGCGTTGCGGAGGGGAACACTGAAGCTTTCTTT.

The rearrangement links TRBV7-3 to TRBJ1-1; the D is unclear. This CDR3 region has 13 residues. Germline V lookup: CDR1 SGHTA, CDR2 FQGTGA. Trimming shortened V by 6 bases and J by 1 base, and 9 bases separated the two germline ends. CDR3 coding DNA: TGTGCCAGCAGTTCCGACCCGAACACTGAAGCTTTCTTT. Protein sequence: CASSSDPNTEAFF. The entire variable domain, with the rest obtained from reference TRBV7-3 and TRBJ1-1, is as follows: GAGVSQTPSNKVTEKGKYVELRCDPISGHTALYWYRQSLGQGPEFLIYFQGTGAADDSGLPNDRFFAVRPEGSVSTLKIQRTERGDSAVYLCASSSDPNTEAFFGQGTRLTVV.

The chain is built from TRBV12-3 or TRBV12-4 and TRBJ2-3, with D perhaps TRBD1 (5 bases). The CDR3 sequence is 13 residues long. V was pared by 3 bases and J by 7 bases, with 11 bases between. The CDR3 nucleotides are TGTGCCAGCAGTTTGATGGGGCTCCATACGCAGTATTTT. Encoded protein: CASSLMGLHTQYF.

This clonotype was picked up one time. V and J are TRBV20-1 and TRBJ1-2, with 8 bases that match TRBD1. Germline CDR1 DFQATT, CDR2 SNEGSKA (reference sequence). This CDR3 is built from 15 residues. V shed 3 bases, J shed 7 bases, and the junction held 13 bases outside the gene matches. CDR3 in DNA: TGCAGTGCTAGTATTCTAGGCAGGGGGCACGGTGGCTACACCTTC. Amino acids: CSASILGRGHGGYTF.

The V call is TRBV7-2, the J call TRBJ2-5; D is possibly TRBD2 (5 bases). The CDR3 runs to 14 residues. V was cut by 3 bases and J by 2 bases, with 10 bases left in between. Germline assignment: CDR1 SGHTA and CDR2 FQGNSA. CDR3 sequence (DNA): TGTGCCAGCAGCTTGATGGACTTGCAAGAGACCCAGTACTTC. Its translation: CASSLMDLQETQYF.

For the CDR3, the DNA is TGCGCCAGCAGTTCCCCGATGGCCGGGGGGCACACTGAAGCTTTCTTT. It specifies CASSSPMAGGHTEAFF. The chain links TRBV5-1 to TRBJ1-1, with D possibly being TRBD1 (6 bases). V was clipped by 5 bases and J by 3 bases, with 20 bases between them. CDR1 and CDR2 (germline): SGHRS, YFSETQ. The CDR3 has 16 residues.

The chain couples TRBV11-2 to TRBJ2-1; tentative D call: TRBD2 (5 bases). The V end was cut by 2 bases, the J end by 0 bases, with 20 bases between. The germline gives CDR1 SGHAT, CDR2 FQNNGV. CDR3 length: 19 amino acids. The CDR3 spells CASSLTRGLGFSSYNEQFF. The DNA for the CDR3 is TGTGCCAGCAGCTTAACCCGCGGGTTAGGGTTTAGCTCCTACAATGAGCAGTTCTTC.

Ten or more counts support this clonotype. This chain links TRBV12-3 or TRBV12-4 with TRBJ2-2; D tentatively fits TRBD1 or TRBD2 (5 bases each). V was cut by 6 bases and J by 8 bases, with 13 bases left in between. The CDR3 length is 13 residues. The CDR3 region is CASSGTRGGELFF. CDR3 in DNA: TGTGCCAGCAGCGGGACCCGTGGTGGGGAGCTGTTTTTT.

This clonotype has just a few counts. The V and J genes are TRBV5-1 and TRBJ1-4, with D uncertain. Germline values: CDR1 SGHRS, CDR2 YFSETQ. CDR3 length equals 14 residues. V lost 1 base, J lost 3 bases, and 7 bases lay in between. The CDR3 DNA reads as TGCGCCAGCAGCTTGTTAGGGCCTAATGAAAAACTGTTTTTT. Protein: CASSLLGPNEKLFF.

This clonotype came up a few times. The chain couples TRBV7-9 to TRBJ2-1; D gene unclear. In germline, CDR1 is SEHNR, CDR2 FQNEAQ (reference sequence). The V end lost 5 bases, the J end lost 1 base, and 12 bases lay between the germline ends. There are 15 residues in the CDR3. The CDR3 region is CASSRVLNSYNEQFF. In DNA, the CDR3 is TGTGCCAGCAGCCGTGTCCTCAATTCCTACAATGAGCAGTTCTTC.

V is TRBV4-3 and J is TRBJ1-1; D remains unclear. The CDR3 consists of 13 residues. CDR1 and CDR2 (germline): LGHNA, YSLEER. V was shortened by 0 bases and J by 5 bases, with 7 bases between the two germline ends. The CDR3, as DNA: TGCGCCAGCAGCCAAGAGGGTCGAACTGAAGCTTTCTTT. Its translation is CASSQEGRTEAFF.

In this sample, this clonotype turned up a few times. This CDR3 reads CATSDGQGNTDTQYF. In DNA, the CDR3 is TGTGCCACCAGTGATGGGCAGGGAAACACAGATACGCAGTATTTT. The chain links TRBV24-1 to TRBJ2-3, with TRBD1 as a possible D gene (5 bases). Trimming left V 3 bases short and J 2 bases short, with 11 bases between. Germline V CDR1 and CDR2: KGHDR, SFDVKD. There are 15 residues in the CDR3.

This clonotype was detected only a few times. The V gene is TRBV9, the J gene TRBJ2-1; the D is unclear. There are 17 residues in the CDR3. The germline gives CDR1 SGDLS, CDR2 YYNGEE. V was cut by 0 bases and J by 2 bases, with 15 bases left in between. DNA for the CDR3: TGTGCCAGCAGCGTAGGACCCTCGTCCATTACCTACAATGAGCAGTTCTTC. This encodes CASSVGPSSITYNEQFF.

The chain couples TRBV5-1 to TRBJ2-3; 13 bases agree with TRBD2. This CDR3 has 16 amino acids. Looked up from germline, CDR1 is SGHRS and CDR2 is YFSETQ. With V trimmed by 4 bases and J by 3 bases, 5 bases remained unmatched. The CDR3 region is CASSRGTSGATDTQYF. The DNA of the CDR3 is TGCGCCAGCAGCCGTGGGACTAGCGGGGCAACAGATACGCAGTATTTT.

V is TRBV4-2 and J is TRBJ2-2; D remains ambiguous. Deletions cut 1 base from V and 3 bases from J, with 6 bases between. Germline CDR1 and CDR2: LGHNA and YNFKEQ. The CDR3 has 14 residues. CDR3 loop: CASSQVLDTGELFF. CDR3 bases: TGTGCCAGCAGCCAAGTTTTAGACACCGGGGAGCTGTTTTTT.

This clonotype was seen a few times. This chain links TRBV7-9 with TRBJ2-1, with 11 nucleotides matching TRBD2. Germline V gene lookup returns CDR1 SEHNR and CDR2 FQNEAQ (reference sequence). CDR3 size: 14 residues. V lost 7 bases, J lost 8 bases, and 7 bases stayed unmatched. CDR3 bases: TGTGCCAGCACCCTTAGCGGGGGGGCAGATGAGCAGTTCTTC. Translating gives CASTLSGGADEQFF.

This sequence joins TRBV5-1 and TRBJ2-7, with D perhaps given as TRBD1 or TRBD2 (6 bases each). CDR1 and CDR2 from the germline V gene are SGHRS and YFSETQ. V gave up 0 bases and J gave up 2 bases, with 12 bases separating them. The CDR3 contains 15 residues. The CDR3 sequence: CASSLVAGEAYEQYF. CDR3 DNA: TGCGCCAGCAGCTTGGTGGCAGGGGAGGCCTACGAGCAGTACTTC.

The rearrangement joins TRBV6-2 or TRBV6-3 to TRBJ2-5; D assignment may be TRBD1 or TRBD2 (5 bases each). Germline V gene data show CDR1 as MNHEY and CDR2 as SVGEGT. This CDR3 spans 11 amino acids. V lost 5 bases to trimming and J lost 13 bases, with 14 bases between them. The CDR3 loop reads CASSRDRGAYF. Written as DNA, the CDR3 is TGTGCCAGCAGTCGGGACCGCGGTGCGTACTTC.

V is TRBV5-1 and J is TRBJ1-2; a weak D match, TRBD1 (6 bases). Between the trimmed V and J ends, which lost 4 bases and 8 bases, there was a span of 18 bases. The CDR3 extends over 14 amino acids. The germline V gene has CDR1 SGHRS and CDR2 YFSETQ. The chain's CDR3 is CASSQRPRGRGYTF. As DNA, the CDR3 is TGCGCCAGCAGCCAGAGGCCCAGGGGAAGGGGCTACACCTTC.

Only one count was recorded for this clonotype. This chain links TRBV20-1 with TRBJ2-5, with D possibly TRBD1 on 5 matching bases. Looked up from germline, CDR1 is DFQATT and CDR2 is SNEGSKA (reference sequence). V was clipped by 6 bases and J by 2 bases, with 10 bases between them. CDR3 length: 12 amino acids. CDR3 loop: CSAQTAQETQYF. The CDR3 DNA is TGCAGTGCCCAGACAGCACAAGAGACCCAGTACTTC.

This clonotype has a handful of counts. The chain links TRBV20-1 to TRBJ2-7, with D perhaps matching TRBD1 or TRBD2 (5 bases each). Germline CDR1 is DFQATT and CDR2 is SNEGSKA (reference sequence). The CDR3 loop spans 12 amino acids. V lost 4 bases to trimming and J lost 2 bases, with 9 bases between them. The CDR3 loop is CSATWGPYEQYF. CDR3 nucleotides: TGCAGTGCTACTTGGGGACCCTACGAGCAGTACTTC.

This clonotype turned up a few times. V is TRBV7-2 and J is TRBJ2-1, with TRBD2 matching 8 bases. Germline V CDR1 and CDR2: SGHTA, FQGNSA. There are 16 residues in the CDR3. V lost 1 base and J lost 2; bases outside the gene matches: 4. The CDR3 loop is CASSLVGGATYNEQFF. The CDR3 coding sequence is TGTGCCAGCAGCTTAGTCGGGGGGGCCACCTACAATGAGCAGTTCTTC.

This clonotype was counted between two and nine times. This chain joins TRBV5-1 and TRBJ2-3; TRBD1 aligns across 7 bases. CDR1 is SGHRS and CDR2 is YFSETQ in the germline V gene. The CDR3 consists of 16 residues. The V and J ends lost 0 bases and 4 bases, in that order; junction bases with no gene match: 8. The CDR3 nucleotides are TGCGCCAGCAGCTTGGTGACAGGGAAGGTGCCAGATACGCAGTATTTT. As protein: CASSLVTGKVPDTQYF.

This clonotype was observed a few times. The chain links TRBV18 to TRBJ2-5, with 8 bases lining up with TRBD2. Unmatched junction bases numbered 11, after V lost 6 bases and J lost 5 bases. Looked up from germline, CDR1 is KGHSH and CDR2 is LQKENI. The CDR3 has 15 amino acids. The CDR3 DNA sequence: TGTGCCAGCTCCCCGTTCAACGGGACTAGGGAGACCCAGTACTTC. This translates into CASSPFNGTRETQYF.

For the CDR3, the DNA is TGTGCCAGCAGCTCACGCGGGACTATACAAGAGACCCAGTACTTC. Protein sequence: CASSSRGTIQETQYF. The J gene is TRBJ2-5, the V gene TRBV7-2, with 7 bases lining up with TRBD2. Germline values: CDR1 SGHTA, CDR2 FQGNSA. V shed 4 bases and J 2 bases; nucleotides not matched to a gene: 7. This CDR3 comprises 15 residues.